This paragraph covers one T cell receptor (beta chain) sequence. Its target is not known. Genomic DNA (from each subset) was split evenly across several immunoSEQ plates. The data were produced by immunoSEQ multiplex PCR, yet TCRdb's version contains in-frame clones alone and is incomplete. The table includes around 1.5 million clones, approximately 98% detected once. CDR1 is SGHAT and CDR2 is FQNNGV in the germline V gene. V gave up 0 bases and J gave up 5 bases; unmatched junction bases: 4. The length of the CDR3 is 16 residues. The source of the sample is a study of shared clonotypes between healthy human individuals. In the study overall: Three plates were used per donor for CD4 naive, three for CD4 memory, two for CD8 naive and one for CD8 memory.

Whole-study findings and limits: Memory subsets generally showed smaller estimated richness than naive subsets did. Shared clonotypes across all four donors exceeded non-shared ones in generation probability.

The material sequenced was naive CD4+ T cells sorted from blood. Subset in this sample: CD45RA+ positively selected. The receptor's source is a man aged 30 to 45 in good health. The chain uses TRBV11-2 and TRBJ2-5, with 12 bases that match TRBD2. This CDR3 is CASSLDLAGGQETQYF. The CDR3 DNA sequence: TGTGCCAGCAGCTTAGACCTAGCGGGAGGGCAGGAGACCCAGTACTTC.